This T cell receptor beta chain was recovered during a study of cytomegalovirus exposure and HLA in healthy donors. The study's findings and limits: Sequencing had likely introduced a cluster of highly shared sequence variants as an artifact. Presence/absence analysis assumed near-uniform sequencing depth across donors.

It was healthy bone marrow donors who served as donors. A note on this clone: Its antigen is not known.

The CDR3 loop spans 16 amino acids. Germline assignment: CDR1 SNHLY and CDR2 FYNNEI. V was trimmed by 5 bases and J by 0 bases, leaving 16 bases between them. Both 60 Vbeta primers and 13 Jbeta primers went into the PCR. TCRdb keeps only in-frame clones here, not all; method: immunoSEQ multiplex PCR. The sample has approximately 170,000 clones, roughly 79% seen once. The source is a woman aged 40 to 50 in good health and CMV-seronegative. The gene calls are TRBV2 and TRBJ2-5; D not resolved. The sequenced material came from PBMCs. The CDR3 nucleotides read TGTGCCAGCAGTCCGGTACAGCAACCCAACCAAGAGACCCAGTACTTC. It translates to CASSPVQQPNQETQYF.